A selection of T cell receptor beta chains follows, all from one sample in a study of OX40 agonist ivuxolimab in advanced cancers. TCRdb keeps only in-frame clones here, not all; method: immunoSEQ multiplex PCR. This sample yields around 20,000 clones, of which roughly 86% are seen a single time; approximately 50% belongs to the top ten. The sequencing here drew on CD4+ or CD8+ T cells sorted from blood, taken in a trial of the OX40 agonist ivuxolimab. These TCRs come from an adult with an advanced solid tumor such as melanoma, head and neck, liver or kidney cancer. The CDR3 runs from the conserved cysteine through the conserved F or W. The order of the fields is CDR3 DNA, CDR3 protein, J gene, clone size, D gene, V gene. The D gene is left open where the match is weak. The listing skips clone size in some rows; elsewhere it reads once, few, many or a size class.

DNA: TGTGCCAGCAGCGGACTAGCGGGGGGAACCTATGAGCAGTTCTTC
CDR3: CASSGLAGGTYEQFF
J: TRBJ2-1
size: .
D: TRBD2
V: TRBV9

DNA: TGTGCCAGCAGCGGCCCGGGACCTAGCTCCTACGAGCAGTACTTC
CDR3: CASSGPGPSSYEQYF
J: TRBJ2-7
size: .
D: .
V: TRBV5-6

DNA: TGTGCCAGCAGCTTAGGCACAATCTATGGCTACACCTTC
CDR3: CASSLGTIYGYTF
J: TRBJ1-2
size: few
D: .
V: TRBV7-2

DNA: TGTGCCAGCAGCGAAGGGACAGGGCGGGAAAAACTGTTTTTT
CDR3: CASSEGTGREKLFF
J: TRBJ1-4
size: .
D: TRBD1
V: TRBV11-2

DNA: TGTGCCAGCAGCTTGTCGGGACAGGGGGTTTTTAAATACAATGAGCAGTTCTTC
CDR3: CASSLSGQGVFKYNEQFF
J: TRBJ2-1
size: .
D: TRBD1
V: TRBV5-6

DNA: TGTGCCAGCAGTGAAGGGGGGGGCGGGTACCAAGAGACCCAGTACTTC
CDR3: CASSEGGGGYQETQYF
J: TRBJ2-5
size: once
D: .
V: TRBV2

DNA: TGTGCCAGCAGCCCACGCGGGGGATGGGAGAATGAGCAGTTCTTC
CDR3: CASSPRGGWENEQFF
J: TRBJ2-1
size: .
D: TRBD2
V: TRBV7-9

DNA: TGTGCCAGCAGTGGGGGAGGACCGGCCTCGAACACTGAAGCTTTCTTT
CDR3: CASSGGGPASNTEAFF
J: TRBJ1-1
size: few
D: .
V: TRBV6-1

DNA: TGCGCCAGCAGCCAGGTGACTAGCGGGGGTTACGAGCAGTACTTC
CDR3: CASSQVTSGGYEQYF
J: TRBJ2-7
size: once
D: TRBD2
V: TRBV4-1

DNA: TGTGCCAGCAGTTACTCGGGACAGGGTGTAAACACCATATATTTT
CDR3: CASSYSGQGVNTIYF
J: TRBJ1-3
size: .
D: TRBD1
V: TRBV6-6

DNA: TGTGCCAGTACCTACGGGACAGGGAAGACATCTGGCTACACCTTC
CDR3: CASTYGTGKTSGYTF
J: TRBJ1-2
size: .
D: TRBD1
V: TRBV19

DNA: TGTGCCAGCAGCTCAACGGGTGAGCAGTACTTC
CDR3: CASSSTGEQYF
J: TRBJ2-7
size: .
D: .
V: TRBV7-2

DNA: TGTGCCAGCAGTTGGGGTGCGGGTCAGCCCCAGCATTTT
CDR3: CASSWGAGQPQHF
J: TRBJ1-5
size: .
D: .
V: TRBV6-1

DNA: TGTGCCAGCAGCCCTTTGGGCGGACCCTTGGAGCAGTACTTC
CDR3: CASSPLGGPLEQYF
J: TRBJ2-7
size: .
D: .
V: TRBV7-9

DNA: TGTGCCAGCAGCTGGACAGGGACCTACGAGCAGTACTTC
CDR3: CASSWTGTYEQYF
J: TRBJ2-7
size: large
D: TRBD1
V: TRBV5-5

DNA: TGTGCCAGCAGCTCGAACCTTAACACTGAAGCTTTCTTT
CDR3: CASSSNLNTEAFF
J: TRBJ1-1
size: .
D: .
V: TRBV7-3

DNA: TGCGCCAGCAGCCACCACGGGACAGGGGGTTCACAGACCCAGTACTTC
CDR3: CASSHHGTGGSQTQYF
J: TRBJ2-5
size: .
D: TRBD1
V: TRBV4-1

DNA: TGTGCCAGCAGTAGCCTCGGGGGTTTGGGGGAAAAACTGTTTTTT
CDR3: CASSSLGGLGEKLFF
J: TRBJ1-4
size: .
D: .
V: TRBV6-5

DNA: TGTGCCAGTACTATGACAGTTGCCACCGGGGAGCTGTTTTTT
CDR3: CASTMTVATGELFF
J: TRBJ2-2
size: .
D: .
V: TRBV19

DNA: TGTGCCAGCGGGAGTCACGAAGGGGACAGCTACGAGCAGTACTTC
CDR3: CASGSHEGDSYEQYF
J: TRBJ2-7
size: .
D: TRBD1
V: TRBV9

DNA: TGTGCCAGCAGTTTTCCCAGGCCTTCCTCCCACAATGAGCAGTTCTTC
CDR3: CASSFPRPSSHNEQFF
J: TRBJ2-1
size: .
D: .
V: TRBV28

DNA: TGTGCCAGCAGCTTAGGCAGGGAGGGCTCGGGCTCACCCCTCCACTTT
CDR3: CASSLGREGSGSPLHF
J: TRBJ1-6
size: few
D: .
V: TRBV13

DNA: TGTGCCAGCAGCTCGACAGGGGGCCGGACTGAAGCTTTCTTT
CDR3: CASSSTGGRTEAFF
J: TRBJ1-1
size: many
D: TRBD1
V: TRBV5-4

DNA: TGTGCCAGCAGTAGACATACTGGAAACACCATATATTTT
CDR3: CASSRHTGNTIYF
J: TRBJ1-3
size: few
D: .
V: TRBV6-5

DNA: TGTGCCAGCAGCGAAGGACCGCTGAACACTGAAGCTTTCTTT
CDR3: CASSEGPLNTEAFF
J: TRBJ1-1
size: .
D: .
V: TRBV7-9

DNA: TGTGCTAGTGGTTTGCTAGGGCTCTTTGGCGCGGGGGAGACCCAGTACTTC
CDR3: CASGLLGLFGAGETQYF
J: TRBJ2-5
size: .
D: .
V: TRBV12-5

DNA: TGTGCCAGCAGTCGAGTCGTCGGGAGTCTCGCTGAAGCTTTCTTT
CDR3: CASSRVVGSLAEAFF
J: TRBJ1-1
size: .
D: .
V: TRBV7-8

DNA: TGTGCCAGCAGCAGTCCGGGCGTTGTATTATATTATGAGCAGTTCTTC
CDR3: CASSSPGVVLYYEQFF
J: TRBJ2-1
size: .
D: .
V: TRBV25-1

DNA: TGTGCCAGCAGCATCGGCGGGACAGGGTCTCAGCCCCAGCATTTT
CDR3: CASSIGGTGSQPQHF
J: TRBJ1-5
size: once
D: TRBD1
V: TRBV5-6

DNA: TGTGCCAGCAGCTTTGCGGGGGGGCCCGGCACCGGGGAGCTGTTTTTT
CDR3: CASSFAGGPGTGELFF
J: TRBJ2-2
size: .
D: TRBD2
V: TRBV7-2

DNA: TGTGCCAGTAGTCCTGGGGGGGGTTCGGTCTACGAGCAGTACTTC
CDR3: CASSPGGGSVYEQYF
J: TRBJ2-7
size: .
D: TRBD2
V: TRBV19

DNA: TGTGCCAGTAGTATAACCGGCGGAAACACTGAAGCTTTCTTT
CDR3: CASSITGGNTEAFF
J: TRBJ1-1
size: .
D: .
V: TRBV19

DNA: TGTGCCAGCAGGAGACAGGGGCGCTCCTACGAGCAGTACTTC
CDR3: CASRRQGRSYEQYF
J: TRBJ2-7
size: few
D: TRBD1
V: TRBV27

DNA: TGTGCCAGCAGCTCCTCATCCGGGGCTGAAGCTTTCTTT
CDR3: CASSSSSGAEAFF
J: TRBJ1-1
size: once
D: .
V: TRBV9

DNA: TGCGCCAGCAGCTGGACGACAGGGACATACGAGCAGTACTTC
CDR3: CASSWTTGTYEQYF
J: TRBJ2-7
size: .
D: TRBD1
V: TRBV5-1

DNA: TGTGCCAGCAGGACGGGAGTAGAAGCTTTCTTT
CDR3: CASRTGVEAFF
J: TRBJ1-1
size: .
D: .
V: TRBV2